A single sample is the source of the 5 T cell receptor beta chains below, sequenced in a study of blood T cells in healthy people across ages. A second PCR, run for roughly 7 to 11 cycles, used a sample-barcoded 5' primer plus a J-beta primer mix. TCRdb re-called the 5' RACE reads with MiXCR, one entry per CDR3 protein. The sample lists under 950,000 distinct CDR3 sequences; 22% were seen once. Sequenced sample: blood. The receptors come from a man between 65 and 85 years old in good health.

The table lists this clonotype with a few counts. The chain links TRBV12-3 or TRBV12-4 to TRBJ1-2; D is possibly TRBD1 (5 bases). Trimming stripped 8 bases from V and 4 bases from J, with 8 bases between. The CDR3 length is 11 residues. In nucleotides, the CDR3 is TGTGCCAGCGGGACGCCCTATGGCTACACCTTC. It codes for CASGTPYGYTF.

This clonotype appeared a few times. The chain joins TRBV5-1 to TRBJ1-1; 10 positions match TRBD1. CDR1 and CDR2 from the germline V gene are SGHRS and YFSETQ. This CDR3 contains 14 residues. J gave up 7 bases and V 3 bases, and 6 bases lay outside the gene matches. The CDR3 nucleotides read TGCGCCAGCAGCTGGAAGGGGACAGGGGTTGAAGCTTTCTTT. Its protein product is CASSWKGTGVEAFF.

This clonotype was counted only a few times. The chain couples TRBV29-1 to TRBJ2-5; D not resolved. V lost 2 bases, J lost 6 bases, and 10 bases lay in between. Germline CDR1 and CDR2: SQVTM and ANQGSEA. The CDR3 has 12 amino acids. The CDR3 DNA reads as TGCAGCGTTGAACTAGGGAAGCAGACCCAGTACTTC. As protein: CSVELGKQTQYF.

V usage is TRBV4-1 and J usage is TRBJ1-3, with 8 bases matching TRBD1. The CDR3 has 17 amino acids. CDR1 is MGHRA, CDR2 YSYEKL, per germline. With V trimmed by 0 bases and J by 0 bases, 4 bases remained unmatched. CDR3 loop: CASSQEAGTGSGNTIYF. CDR3 DNA: TGCGCCAGCAGCCAAGAGGCTGGGACAGGCTCTGGAAACACCATATATTTT.

The rearrangement links TRBV20-1 to TRBJ1-4, with D unresolved. The CDR3 is 14 amino acids. The germline CDR1 and CDR2 sequences are DFQATT and SNEGSKA (reference sequence). V gave up 2 bases and J gave up 4 bases, with 11 bases separating them. The CDR3: CSARSGSGNEKLFF. DNA of the CDR3: TGCAGTGCTAGAAGTGGCTCGGGTAATGAAAAACTGTTTTTT.